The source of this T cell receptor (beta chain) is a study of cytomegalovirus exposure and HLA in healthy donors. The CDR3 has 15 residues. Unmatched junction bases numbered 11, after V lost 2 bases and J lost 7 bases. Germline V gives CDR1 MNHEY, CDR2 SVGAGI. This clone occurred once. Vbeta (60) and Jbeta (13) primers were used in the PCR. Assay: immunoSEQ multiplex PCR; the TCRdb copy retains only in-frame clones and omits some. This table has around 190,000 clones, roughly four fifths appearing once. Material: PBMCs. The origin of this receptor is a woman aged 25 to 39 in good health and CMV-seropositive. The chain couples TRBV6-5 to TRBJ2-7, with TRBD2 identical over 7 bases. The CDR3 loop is CASSYEGGSSREQYF. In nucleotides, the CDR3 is TGTGCCAGCAGTTACGAAGGCGGGAGCTCGAGGGAGCAGTACTTC.